Listed below are T cell receptor beta chains from one sample, sequenced in a study of Tregs in tolerant kidney transplant recipients. Sequencing was performed with immunoSEQ multiplex PCR; in TCRdb, only in-frame clones are kept and a portion is missing. The profile covers 85,000 to 95,000 clones, with around nine tenths appearing a single time and 4.7% taken by the ten largest. Sequenced sample: CD8+ T cells from blood. Receptors were obtained from a human donor in good health. CDR3s include the opening cysteine and the closing phenylalanine or tryptophan. A D gene is named only where the DNA matches it firmly. Some rows mark clone size as missing; the rest say once, few, many or name a class of expanded clone.

V gene: TRBV13
D gene: .
J gene: TRBJ2-7
clone size: once
CDR3 DNA: TGTGCCAGCAGCTCACAGGGCTCCTACGAGCAGTACTTC
CDR3 protein: CASSSQGSYEQYF

V gene: TRBV29-1
D gene: .
J gene: TRBJ1-1
clone size: .
CDR3 DNA: TGCAGCGTTGAGGGGTACACTGAAGCTTTCTTT
CDR3 protein: CSVEGYTEAFF

V gene: TRBV19
D gene: .
J gene: TRBJ2-7
clone size: .
CDR3 DNA: TGTGCCAGTAGTAGGTGGATTACGTCCCCCTACGAGCAGTACTTC
CDR3 protein: CASSRWITSPYEQYF

V gene: TRBV5-1
D gene: .
J gene: TRBJ1-2
clone size: .
CDR3 DNA: TGCGCCAGCAGCTTGGTGGCAGGGGAAGACTATGGCTACACCTTC
CDR3 protein: CASSLVAGEDYGYTF

V gene: TRBV7-2
D gene: .
J gene: TRBJ2-3
clone size: .
CDR3 DNA: TGTGCCAGCAGCCCCGAGATTACGCAGTATTTT
CDR3 protein: CASSPEITQYF

V gene: TRBV7-9
D gene: TRBD2
J gene: TRBJ2-1
clone size: .
CDR3 DNA: TGTGCCAGCAGCATCCCGGGACTAGCGGGAGTATGGTCCTACAATGAGCAGTTCTTC
CDR3 protein: CASSIPGLAGVWSYNEQFF

V gene: TRBV10-2
D gene: .
J gene: TRBJ1-2
clone size: .
CDR3 DNA: TGCGCCAGCAGTGTTAGTCCAGAGGCTAACTATGGCTACACCTTC
CDR3 protein: CASSVSPEANYGYTF

V gene: TRBV6-1
D gene: TRBD1
J gene: TRBJ1-5
clone size: .
CDR3 DNA: TGTGCCAGCAGTGCGGAGGGACAGCTAACTAATCAGCCCCAGCATTTT
CDR3 protein: CASSAEGQLTNQPQHF

V gene: TRBV7-8
D gene: .
J gene: TRBJ2-7
clone size: .
CDR3 DNA: TGTGCCAGCAGCTTAGTTGAGGGCGGGTACGAGCAGTACTTC
CDR3 protein: CASSLVEGGYEQYF

V gene: TRBV14
D gene: .
J gene: TRBJ2-3
clone size: .
CDR3 DNA: TGTGCCAGCAGCCCGATCTCAGATACGCAGTATTTT
CDR3 protein: CASSPISDTQYF

V gene: TRBV4-1
D gene: TRBD1
J gene: TRBJ1-2
clone size: .
CDR3 DNA: TGCGCCAGCAGCCAAAGGGAAACAGGGGAAGCCTATGGCTACACCTTC
CDR3 protein: CASSQRETGEAYGYTF

V gene: TRBV9
D gene: .
J gene: TRBJ2-3
clone size: .
CDR3 DNA: TGTGCCAGCAGTGAAACAGGTGGCGCCACAGATACGCAGTATTTT
CDR3 protein: CASSETGGATDTQYF

V gene: TRBV9
D gene: .
J gene: TRBJ2-1
clone size: .
CDR3 DNA: TGTGCCAGCAGCGTAGAGGGCAGCTACAATGAGCAGTTCTTC
CDR3 protein: CASSVEGSYNEQFF

V gene: TRBV27
D gene: .
J gene: TRBJ2-7
clone size: .
CDR3 DNA: TGTGCCAGCAGCAATTTGACTAGGGCCGCCGTCTACGAGCAGTACTTC
CDR3 protein: CASSNLTRAAVYEQYF

V gene: TRBV11-2
D gene: .
J gene: TRBJ2-1
clone size: .
CDR3 DNA: TGTGCCAGCAGCCCGGCGCGGGGCCTCTCCTACAATGAGCAGTTCTTC
CDR3 protein: CASSPARGLSYNEQFF

V gene: TRBV29-1
D gene: TRBD1
J gene: TRBJ1-2
clone size: once
CDR3 DNA: TGCAGCGCCCCCCGAAGGACAGGGGGCGGCTACACCTTC
CDR3 protein: CSAPRRTGGGYTF

V gene: TRBV5-1
D gene: .
J gene: TRBJ1-2
clone size: once
CDR3 DNA: TGCGCCAGCAGCGACAACCGGGTTCCCCTGGGCTACACCTTC
CDR3 protein: CASSDNRVPLGYTF

V gene: TRBV4-2
D gene: .
J gene: TRBJ2-7
clone size: .
CDR3 DNA: TGTGCCAGCAGCCAAGAGAAGGGGCCCTACGAGCAGTACTTC
CDR3 protein: CASSQEKGPYEQYF

V gene: TRBV10-3
D gene: TRBD2
J gene: TRBJ2-1
clone size: once
CDR3 DNA: TGTGCCATCAGTGAAGGGCCTAGCGGGGGGAGAAATGAGCAGTTCTTC
CDR3 protein: CAISEGPSGGRNEQFF

V gene: TRBV6-5
D gene: .
J gene: TRBJ1-1
clone size: .
CDR3 DNA: TGTGCCAGCAGTTACCCGGGGCAGCTTGAAGCTTTCTTT
CDR3 protein: CASSYPGQLEAFF

V gene: TRBV10-3
D gene: .
J gene: TRBJ2-2
clone size: .
CDR3 DNA: TGTGCCATCAGGGATCCTTGGACAGACCCCGCGAACACCGGGGAGCTGTTTTTT
CDR3 protein: CAIRDPWTDPANTGELFF

V gene: TRBV11-2
D gene: .
J gene: TRBJ2-3
clone size: .
CDR3 DNA: TGTGCCAGCAGCTTAACTTCAGGCACAAGCACAGATACGCAGTATTTT
CDR3 protein: CASSLTSGTSTDTQYF

V gene: TRBV7-9
D gene: .
J gene: TRBJ2-1
clone size: .
CDR3 DNA: TGTGCCAGCAGCTTTCCCTCGGGGGAGACTTACAATGAGCAGTTCTTC
CDR3 protein: CASSFPSGETYNEQFF

V gene: TRBV19
D gene: TRBD1
J gene: TRBJ2-7
clone size: few
CDR3 DNA: TGTGCCAGTAGTAGGGACAGGGGGATCCAGTACTTC
CDR3 protein: CASSRDRGIQYF

V gene: TRBV27
D gene: .
J gene: TRBJ1-1
clone size: .
CDR3 DNA: TGTGCCAGCAGTCCCTGGTTAGCCCGGGACACCCAGGACCCGAACACTGAAGCTTTCTTT
CDR3 protein: CASSPWLARDTQDPNTEAFF

V gene: TRBV6-5
D gene: .
J gene: TRBJ2-2
clone size: .
CDR3 DNA: TGTGCCAGCAGTTACTCAGCTAGCACCGGGGAGCTGTTTTTT
CDR3 protein: CASSYSASTGELFF

V gene: TRBV7-9
D gene: .
J gene: TRBJ2-7
clone size: .
CDR3 DNA: TGTGCCAGCCGGGGACACACCGGATACGAGCAGTACTTC
CDR3 protein: CASRGHTGYEQYF